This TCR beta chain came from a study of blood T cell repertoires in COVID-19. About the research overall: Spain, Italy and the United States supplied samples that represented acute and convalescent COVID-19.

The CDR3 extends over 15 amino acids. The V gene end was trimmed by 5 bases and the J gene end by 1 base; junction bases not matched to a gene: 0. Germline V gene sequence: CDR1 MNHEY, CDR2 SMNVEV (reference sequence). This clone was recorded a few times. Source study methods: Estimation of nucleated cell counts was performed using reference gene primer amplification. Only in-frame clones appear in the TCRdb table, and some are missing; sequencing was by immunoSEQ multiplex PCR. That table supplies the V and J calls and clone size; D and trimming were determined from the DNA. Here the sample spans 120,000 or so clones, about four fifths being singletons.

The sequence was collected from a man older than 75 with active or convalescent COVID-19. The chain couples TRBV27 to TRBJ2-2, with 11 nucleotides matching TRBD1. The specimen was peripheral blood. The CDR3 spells CASSGTGGNTGELFF. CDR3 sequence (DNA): TGTGCCAGCAGTGGGACAGGGGGGAACACCGGGGAGCTGTTTTTT.